A single sample is the source of the 30 T cell receptor beta chains below, sequenced in a study of blood T cell repertoires in COVID-19. Clones were read by immunoSEQ multiplex PCR, and TCRdb kept only the in-frame ones, dropping some. The table lists some 700,000 clones, about nine tenths of them singletons. Sequencing was carried out using peripheral blood. Receptors originate from a woman between 18 and 29 years old with acute or convalescent COVID-19.

The chain combines TRBV4-1 with TRBJ1-1, with TRBD1 as a possible D gene (6 bases). The CDR3 totals 15 residues. The germline V and J ends were trimmed by 1 base and 0 bases, with 9 bases remaining between them. Germline V lookup: CDR1 MGHRA, CDR2 YSYEKL. The DNA of the CDR3 is TGCGCCAGCAGCCAAGCAGGGGTGATGAACACTGAAGCTTTCTTT. As protein: CASSQAGVMNTEAFF.

The chain uses TRBV30 and TRBJ1-2; TRBD1 might be the D (5 bases). The germline gives CDR1 GTSNPN, CDR2 SVGIG (reference sequence). This CDR3 spans 12 amino acids. Trimming took off 3 bases at V and 4 bases at J, with 9 bases between the two ends. CDR3 residues: CAWRPGSYGYTF. CDR3 nucleotides: TGTGCCTGGAGGCCAGGGTCCTATGGCTACACCTTC.

V and J are TRBV6-2 or TRBV6-3 and TRBJ2-1, with 10 bases identical to TRBD1. The CDR3 is made up of 22 amino acids. V shed 6 bases and J 7 bases; nucleotides not matched to a gene: 30. Germline V lookup: CDR1 MNHEY, CDR2 SVGEGT. CDR3 loop: CASSLRPRRTTRQGAGGNEQFF. CDR3 DNA: TGTGCCAGCAGCCTCCGACCCCGCCGCACAACTAGACAGGGGGCAGGGGGAAATGAGCAGTTCTTC.

About this clone: The germline gene is not matched at one end of the junction; a read error may be the cause. This chain uses TRBV7-2 with TRBJ1-2; the D gene is possibly TRBD1 (6 bases). CDR1 SGHTA and CDR2 FQGNSA come from the germline V gene. The CDR3 consists of 11 residues. The chain's CDR3 is CASSPGLRTAF. Here the CDR3 DNA reads TGTGCCAGCAGCCCCGGATTGAGGACAGCCTTC.

A word on this clone: Other DNA sequences within the sample encode an identical CDR3. The chain has TRBV27 and TRBJ1-2; 7 nucleotides match TRBD1. This CDR3 comprises 14 residues. Per the germline V gene, CDR1 is MNHEY and CDR2 is SMNVEV (reference sequence). V gave up 0 bases and J gave up 2 bases; unmatched junction bases: 0. DNA for the CDR3: TGTGCCAGCAGTTTATCGACAGGGAACTATGGCTACACCTTC. As protein: CASSLSTGNYGYTF.

V gene TRBV6-5 combines with J gene TRBJ1-1; D unresolved. The CDR3 loop spans 14 amino acids. V lost 8 bases and J 1 base, leaving 14 bases between the germline ends. Germline V CDR1 and CDR2: MNHEY, SVGAGI. The CDR3 DNA sequence: TGTGCCAGCCGACGGGGAAATGGGAACACTGAAGCTTTCTTT. This codes for CASRRGNGNTEAFF.

The rearrangement joins TRBV5-1 to TRBJ2-7; TRBD2 aligns across 9 bases. The CDR3 sequence is 15 residues long. Germline V gene lookup returns CDR1 SGHRS and CDR2 YFSETQ. The V gene end was trimmed by 0 bases and the J gene end by 2 bases; junction bases not matched to a gene: 3. CDR3 protein: CASSLASGTTYEQYF. CDR3 DNA sequence: TGCGCCAGCAGCTTGGCTAGCGGGACTACCTACGAGCAGTACTTC.

CDR3 nucleotides: TGTGCCAGCAGATACGTGAGGACAGGTCGGAATAGCAATCAGCCCCAGCATTTT. Its protein product is CASRYVRTGRNSNQPQHF. This chain links TRBV6-2 or TRBV6-3 with TRBJ1-5; TRBD1 aligns across 7 bases. The CDR3 contains 18 residues. Looked up from germline, CDR1 is MNHEY and CDR2 is SVGEGT. Trimming took 6 bases from V and 0 from J; bases not matched to a gene: 14.

Comment on this clone: Distinct nucleotide sequences in the sample also encode this CDR3. The chain joins TRBV7-9 to TRBJ1-1; 8 nucleotides line up with TRBD1. The CDR3 extends over 14 amino acids. J lost 5 bases, V lost 3 bases, and 5 bases had no gene match. Germline V gives CDR1 SEHNR, CDR2 FQNEAQ (reference sequence). The CDR3 nucleotides read TGTGCCAGCAGCTTGGCAGGGGGCGGGACTGAAGCTTTCTTT. Translating it yields CASSLAGGGTEAFF.

V and J are TRBV7-9 and TRBJ1-2, with D possibly TRBD1 on 6 matching bases. This CDR3 is built from 14 residues. V gave up 4 bases and J gave up 4 bases, with 13 bases separating them. CDR1 SEHNR and CDR2 FQNEAQ come from the germline V gene (reference sequence). In DNA form, the CDR3 reads TGTGCCAGCAGCTCACAGGGTACCTCCTATGGCTACACCTTC. Translated: CASSSQGTSYGYTF.

The J gene is TRBJ1-1, the V gene TRBV4-1; a weak D match, TRBD1 (5 bases). The ends were cut back, 0 bases at V and 4 bases at J, with 12 bases in the middle. CDR3 size: 15 residues. CDR1 MGHRA and CDR2 YSYEKL come from the germline V gene. The CDR3 bases are TGCGCCAGCAGCCAAGATCGGGGGTTGGGCACTGAAGCTTTCTTT. This codes for CASSQDRGLGTEAFF.

The DNA for the CDR3 is TGTGCCAGCAGCGTAGGGGGCAGTGCAAACACTGAAGCTTTCTTT. This sequence encodes CASSVGGSANTEAFF. V and J are TRBV9 and TRBJ1-1, with TRBD1 as a possible D gene (5 bases). V lost 0 bases, J lost 2 bases, and 11 bases lay in between. This CDR3 is built from 15 residues. The germline V gene encodes CDR1 SGDLS and CDR2 YYNGEE. The full variable domain, its missing parts supplied by reference TRBV9 and TRBJ1-1, is DSGVTQTPKHLITATGQRVTLRCSPRSGDLSVYWYQQSLDQGLQFLIQYYNGEERAKGNILERFSAQQFPDLHSELNLSSLELGDSALYFCASSVGGSANTEAFFGQGTRLTVV.

V is TRBV28 and J is TRBJ1-3; D possibly corresponds to TRBD1 (6 bases). CDR1 is MDHEN, CDR2 SYDVKM, per germline. The CDR3 has 14 amino acids. V lost 5 bases to trimming and J lost 3 bases, with 11 bases between them. The DNA for the CDR3 is TGTGCCAGCAGTGGACAGATGATTGGAAACACCATATATTTT. Protein sequence: CASSGQMIGNTIYF. Full variable domain (missing parts from reference TRBV28 and TRBJ1-3): DVKVTQSSRYLVKRTGEKVFLECVQDMDHENMFWYRQDPGLGLRLIYFSYDVKMKEKGDIPEGYSVSREKKERFSLILESASTNQTSMYLCASSGQMIGNTIYFGEGSWLTVV.

This chain connects TRBV2 to TRBJ1-2; TRBD1 aligns across 8 bases. V dropped 6 bases and J dropped 4; count of bases not matched to a gene: 10. The CDR3 consists of 15 residues. The germline V gene has CDR1 SNHLY and CDR2 FYNNEI. The CDR3 nucleotides are TGTGCCAGCAGGCAGGGGGCGGGTGATTTCTATGGCTACACCTTC. It translates to CASRQGAGDFYGYTF.

This chain links TRBV30 with TRBJ1-1, with 10 bases lining up with TRBD1. Looked up from germline, CDR1 is GTSNPN and CDR2 is SVGIG (reference sequence). This CDR3 has 16 amino acids. V shed 5 bases, J shed 1 base, and the junction held 10 bases outside the gene matches. The chain's CDR3 is CAWGFDRGPGNTEAFF. In nucleotides, the CDR3 is TGTGCCTGGGGCTTCGACAGGGGGCCCGGGAACACTGAAGCTTTCTTT.

The chain has TRBV6-5 and TRBJ1-1; TRBD1 might be the D (5 bases). V shed 0 bases and J shed 1 base, with 9 bases lying between them. The CDR3 length is 15 residues. Germline V lookup: CDR1 MNHEY, CDR2 SVGAGI. CDR3 sequence (DNA): TGTGCCAGCAGTTACTCGGCAGGGAAGAACACTGAAGCTTTCTTT. This sequence encodes CASSYSAGKNTEAFF.

The chain uses TRBV11-3 and TRBJ2-1, with TRBD2 identical over 10 bases. The trim removed 5 bases at V and 9 bases at J, leaving 10 bases unmatched. Germline CDR1 reads SGHNT; CDR2 reads YENEEA. CDR3 size: 15 residues. Here the CDR3 DNA reads TGTGCCAGCAGCCCGGTAGCGGGGGGACTGGGTGAGCAGTTCTTC. Encoded protein: CASSPVAGGLGEQFF.

This chain uses TRBV25-1 with TRBJ1-1, with TRBD1 identical over 8 bases. Trimming cost V 5 bases and J 4 bases; bases outside gene matches: 6. The CDR3 sequence is 14 residues long. Per the germline V gene, CDR1 is MGHDK and CDR2 is SYGVNS. The CDR3 loop is CASSIIQGGTEAFF. As DNA, the CDR3 is TGTGCCAGCAGTATAATACAGGGGGGCACTGAAGCTTTCTTT.

Regarding this clone: Different DNA sequences within this sample yield the same CDR3. The chain joins TRBV30 to TRBJ2-3; 7 positions agree with TRBD1. The germline gives CDR1 GTSNPN, CDR2 SVGIG (reference sequence). The CDR3 runs 14 residues. J was trimmed by 3 bases and V by 1 base; bases with no gene match: 4. Written as DNA, the CDR3 is TGTGCCTGGAGTGCTGGCAGGGGGACAGATACGCAGTATTTT. Its translation is CAWSAGRGTDTQYF.

The chain couples TRBV19 to TRBJ1-4, with 10 bases fitting TRBD1. This CDR3 region has 16 residues. The V segment lost 6 bases and the J segment 3 bases; nucleotides outside the gene matches: 7. CDR1 LNHDA and CDR2 SQIVND come from the germline V gene (reference sequence). The CDR3 nucleotides read TGTGCCAGTAGGGGGACAGGGGAAGGGGCTAATGAAAAACTGTTTTTT. Encoded protein: CASRGTGEGANEKLFF. The whole variable domain, filled in from reference TRBV19 and TRBJ1-4, reads DGGITQSPKYLFRKEGQNVTLSCEQNLNHDAMYWYRQDPGQGLRLIYYSQIVNDFQKGDIAEGYSVSREKKESFPLTVTSAQKNPTAFYLCASRGTGEGANEKLFFGSGTQLSVL.

The gene calls are TRBV7-9 and TRBJ1-2; the match to TRBD1 covers 7 bases. Germline V gives CDR1 SEHNR, CDR2 FQNEAQ (reference sequence). This CDR3 comprises 14 residues. V trimming: 4 bases; J trimming: 0 bases; junction bases outside the gene matches: 2. The CDR3 loop reads CASSSRGANYGYTF. The CDR3 DNA is TGTGCCAGCAGCTCCAGGGGGGCTAACTATGGCTACACCTTC.

The DNA for the CDR3 is TGTGCCAGCAGCTTAAGTTCTGCTATCCGATCCTACGAGCAGTACTTC. It encodes CASSLSSAIRSYEQYF. The rearrangement joins TRBV7-2 to TRBJ2-7; D unclear. V was cut by 2 bases and J by 1 base, with 15 bases left in between. The CDR3 extends over 16 amino acids. Germline values: CDR1 SGHTA, CDR2 FQGNSA.

The V and J genes are TRBV2 and TRBJ2-7, with a weak D call TRBD1 (7 bases). Germline CDR1 and CDR2: SNHLY and FYNNEI. This CDR3 spans 15 amino acids. With 3 bases removed from V and 7 bases from J, the gap between germline ends came to 19 bases. Here the CDR3 reads CASSDFETGRYEQYF. CDR3 coding DNA: TGTGCCAGCAGTGACTTTGAGACAGGGAGGTATGAGCAGTACTTC. The full variable domain, its missing parts supplied by reference TRBV2 and TRBJ2-7, is EPEVTQTPSHQVTQMGQEVILRCVPISNHLYFYWYRQILGQKVEFLVSFYNNEISEKSEIFDDQFSVERPDGSNFTLKIRSTKLEDSAMYFCASSDFETGRYEQYFGPGTRLTVT.

The chain employs TRBV30 and TRBJ1-5; a weak D match, TRBD1 (6 bases). The CDR3 runs 13 residues. Germline loops: CDR1 GTSNPN, CDR2 SVGIG (reference sequence). The ends were cut back, 5 bases at V and 5 bases at J, with 13 bases in the middle. For the CDR3, the DNA is TGTGCCTGGGGCCGAAGGGGGTATCAGCCCCAGCATTTT. It translates to CAWGRRGYQPQHF.

J is TRBJ2-7 and V is TRBV5-1, with D perhaps matching TRBD2 (6 bases). Germline CDR1 SGHRS, CDR2 YFSETQ. This CDR3 has 12 residues. V was clipped by 6 bases and J by 6 bases, with 13 bases between them. The CDR3 protein is CASTMAEGEQYF. CDR3 in DNA: TGCGCCAGCACGATGGCGGAGGGCGAGCAGTACTTC.

The chain couples TRBV27 to TRBJ2-3; D not resolved. Germline V gives CDR1 MNHEY, CDR2 SMNVEV (reference sequence). This CDR3 region has 14 residues. Trimming pared 3 bases from V and 5 bases from J, leaving 12 bases between. In DNA, the CDR3 is TGTGCCAGCAGTTTTTCCCGTTCGGTAGATACGCAGTATTTT. It encodes CASSFSRSVDTQYF.

This sequence joins TRBV18 and TRBJ2-5; no clear D. The CDR3 is 14 residues long. Between the trimmed V and J ends, which lost 3 bases and 7 bases, there was a span of 15 bases. Per germline, CDR1 KGHSH and CDR2 LQKENI. CDR3 in amino acids: CASSPAVGGGTQYF. The CDR3 nucleotides read TGTGCCAGCTCACCGGCCGTCGGTGGCGGGACCCAGTACTTC.

This sequence joins TRBV6-5 and TRBJ1-1, with D unresolved. CDR3 length: 14 amino acids. CDR1 MNHEY and CDR2 SVGAGI come from the germline V gene. V lost 2 bases and J lost 5, with 12 bases in between. The CDR3: CASSYDRKRTEAFF. CDR3 nucleotides: TGTGCCAGCAGTTACGATCGGAAGAGGACTGAAGCTTTCTTT.

The chain carries TRBV9 and TRBJ1-6, with 8 nucleotides matching TRBD1. J was trimmed by 9 bases and V by 5 bases; bases with no gene match: 7. The CDR3 runs to 14 residues. The germline V gene has CDR1 SGDLS and CDR2 YYNGEE. The chain's CDR3 is CASSRTGSGSPLHF. DNA of the CDR3: TGTGCCAGCAGTCGGACAGGGTCGGGTTCACCCCTCCACTTT.

V and J are TRBV15 and TRBJ1-4; D gene uncertain. The CDR3 loop spans 15 amino acids. V lost 3 bases and J 8 bases, leaving 16 bases between the germline ends. Germline CDR1 reads LNHNV; CDR2 reads YYDKDF (reference sequence). As DNA, the CDR3 is TGTGCCACCAGCAGTCAAGCGCGGGGTTGGGAAAAACTGTTTTTT. It yields the protein CATSSQARGWEKLFF.